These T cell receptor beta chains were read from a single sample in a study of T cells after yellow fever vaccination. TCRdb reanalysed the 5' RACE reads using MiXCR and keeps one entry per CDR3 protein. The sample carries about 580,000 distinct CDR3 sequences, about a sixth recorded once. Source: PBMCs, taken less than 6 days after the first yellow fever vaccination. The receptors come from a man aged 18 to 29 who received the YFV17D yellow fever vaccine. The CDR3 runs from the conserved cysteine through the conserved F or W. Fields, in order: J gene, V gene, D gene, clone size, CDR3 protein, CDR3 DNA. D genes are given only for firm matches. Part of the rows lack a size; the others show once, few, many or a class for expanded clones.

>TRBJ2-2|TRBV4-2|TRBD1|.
CASSHDGTGVTGELFF
TGTGCCAGCAGCCACGACGGGACAGGGGTCACCGGGGAGCTGTTTTTT
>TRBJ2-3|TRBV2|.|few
CASPLRVDTDTQYF
TGTGCCAGCCCCCTGAGGGTTGACACAGATACGCAGTATTTT
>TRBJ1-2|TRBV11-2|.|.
CASSLDWSEWGYTF
TGTGCCAGCAGCTTAGATTGGAGTGAGTGGGGCTACACCTTC
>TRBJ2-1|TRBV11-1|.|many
CASSLFSGGPSTYNEQFF
TGTGCCAGCAGCTTATTTTCCGGGGGGCCTTCAACTTACAATGAGCAGTTCTTC
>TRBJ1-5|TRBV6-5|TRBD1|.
CASSYTTGDQPQHF
TGTGCCAGCAGTTACACGACAGGGGATCAGCCCCAGCATTTT
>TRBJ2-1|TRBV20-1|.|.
CSALGLQGINEQFF
TGCAGTGCACTGGGACTCCAGGGGATCAATGAGCAGTTCTTC
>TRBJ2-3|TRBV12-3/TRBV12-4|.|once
CASSFLGRTSTDTQYF
TGTGCCAGCAGTTTTTTAGGCCGGACTAGCACAGATACGCAGTATTTT
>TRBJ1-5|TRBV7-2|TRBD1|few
CASSKPGQPLSSQHF
TGTGCCAGCAGCAAACCGGGACAGCCCCTTTCGTCCCAGCATTTT
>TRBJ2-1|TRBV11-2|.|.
CASSSPGHNYNEQFF
TGTGCCAGCAGCTCCCCGGGACACAATTACAATGAGCAGTTCTTC
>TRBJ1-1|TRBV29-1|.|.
CSVSPWRLNTEAFF
TGCAGCGTTTCCCCGTGGCGCCTGAACACTGAAGCTTTCTTT
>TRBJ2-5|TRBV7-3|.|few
CASSPDTRGTQYF
TGTGCCAGCAGCCCGGATACTAGGGGGACCCAGTACTTC
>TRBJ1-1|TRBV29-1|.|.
CSVKGRVLNDVNTEAFF
TGCAGCGTAAAGGGACGCGTACTTAACGATGTGAACACTGAAGCTTTCTTT
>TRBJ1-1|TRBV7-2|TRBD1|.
CASSPERGLAFF
TGTGCCAGCAGCCCGGAAAGGGGGCTAGCTTTCTTT
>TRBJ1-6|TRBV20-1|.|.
CSAITGPSYNSPLHF
TGCAGTGCCATAACAGGGCCCTCCTATAATTCACCCCTCCACTTT
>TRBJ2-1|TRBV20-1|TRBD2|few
CSAREPGLAGGIYNEQFF
TGCAGTGCTAGAGAACCGGGACTAGCGGGGGGAATCTACAATGAGCAGTTCTTC
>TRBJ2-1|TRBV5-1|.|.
CASSVGARPEQFF
TGCGCCAGCAGCGTGGGGGCCCGACCTGAGCAGTTCTTC
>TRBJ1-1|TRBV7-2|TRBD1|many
CASSLGPQGAFF
TGTGCCAGCAGCTTAGGCCCACAGGGGGCTTTCTTT
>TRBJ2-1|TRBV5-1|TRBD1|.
CASRDRVGSNEQFF
TGCGCCAGCAGAGACAGGGTCGGAAGCAATGAGCAGTTCTTC
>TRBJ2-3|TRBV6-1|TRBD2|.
CASSDPGLAEDTQYF
TGTGCCAGCAGCGATCCGGGACTAGCAGAGGATACGCAGTATTTT
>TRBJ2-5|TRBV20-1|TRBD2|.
CSAPRESGGYARETQYF
TGCAGTGCTCCCCGGGAGAGCGGGGGGTACGCCCGAGAGACCCAGTACTTC
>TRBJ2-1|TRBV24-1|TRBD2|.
CATTSGGAHEQFF
TGTGCCACGACTAGCGGGGGGGCACATGAGCAGTTCTTC
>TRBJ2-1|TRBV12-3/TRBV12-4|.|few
CASTSQGLSRKEQFF
TGTGCCAGCACTTCGCAGGGGTTGTCGCGAAAGGAGCAGTTCTTC
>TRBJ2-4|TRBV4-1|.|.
CASSQEGGLGKNIQYF
TGCGCCAGCAGCCAAGAAGGGGGGCTAGGCAAAAACATTCAGTACTTC
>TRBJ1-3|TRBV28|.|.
CASSLGRGAICF
TGTGCCAGCAGTTTAGGCCGCGGGGCCATATGTTTT
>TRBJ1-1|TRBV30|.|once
CAWSNSLNTEAFF
TGTGCCTGGAGCAACAGCTTGAACACTGAAGCTTTCTTT
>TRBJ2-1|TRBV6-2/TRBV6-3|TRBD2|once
CASSPWTSRKTNEQFF
TGTGCCAGCAGTCCCTGGACTAGCCGTAAGACCAATGAGCAGTTCTTC
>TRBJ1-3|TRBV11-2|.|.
CASSLAATGSENTIYF
TGTGCCAGCAGCTTAGCTGCGACAGGCTCTGAAAACACCATATATTTT
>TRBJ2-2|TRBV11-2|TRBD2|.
CASSSSSGGRFTGELFF
TGTGCCAGCAGCTCATCTAGCGGGGGGAGGTTCACCGGGGAGCTGTTTTTT
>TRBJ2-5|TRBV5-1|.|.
CASSSPGRGHQETQYF
TGCGCCAGCAGCTCCCCTGGGCGGGGACACCAAGAGACCCAGTACTTC
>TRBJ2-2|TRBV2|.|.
CASSGFEGPYTGELFF
TGTGCCAGCAGTGGGTTTGAGGGGCCCTACACCGGGGAGCTGTTTTTT
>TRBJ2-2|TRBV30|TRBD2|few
CAWSSSGGLTGELFF
TGTGCCTGGAGTAGTAGCGGGGGCCTCACCGGGGAGCTGTTTTTT
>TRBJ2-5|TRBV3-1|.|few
CASSQAGKGETRYF
TGTGCCAGCAGCCAGGCCGGAAAGGGAGAGACCCGGTACTTC
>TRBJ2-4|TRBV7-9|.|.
CASSPGRLAKNIQYF
TGTGCCAGCAGCCCAGGACGGCTAGCCAAAAACATTCAGTACTTC
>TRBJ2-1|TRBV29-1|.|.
CSGRGQGYNEQFF
TGCAGCGGTCGGGGCCAGGGCTACAATGAGCAGTTCTTC
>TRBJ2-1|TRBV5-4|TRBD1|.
CASSGGRDRGLNEQFF
TGTGCCAGCAGCGGAGGCCGGGACAGGGGACTCAATGAGCAGTTCTTC
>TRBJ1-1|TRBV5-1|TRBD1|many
CASSADRGGDTEAFF
TGCGCCAGCAGCGCGGACAGGGGAGGAGACACTGAAGCTTTCTTT
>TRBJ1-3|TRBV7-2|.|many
CASSLRGGSGNTIYF
TGTGCCAGCAGCTTACGCGGGGGCTCTGGAAACACCATATATTTT
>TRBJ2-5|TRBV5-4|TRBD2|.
CASSLGLAGAPVGTQYF
TGTGCCAGCAGCTTGGGACTAGCGGGGGCCCCCGTCGGGACCCAGTACTTC
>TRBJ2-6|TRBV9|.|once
CASSVAGLPSGANVLTF
TGTGCCAGCAGCGTAGCCGGATTGCCCTCCGGGGCCAACGTCCTGACTTTC
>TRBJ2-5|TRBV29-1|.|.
CSVGWGNLETQYF
TGCAGCGTGGGGTGGGGCAATCTAGAGACCCAGTACTTC
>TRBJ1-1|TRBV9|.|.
CASGGSLPEAFF
TGTGCCAGCGGCGGGAGTTTACCTGAAGCTTTCTTT
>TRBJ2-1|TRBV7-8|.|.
CASSSLLTGTYNEQFF
TGTGCCAGCAGCTCCCTTCTGACGGGGACCTACAATGAGCAGTTCTTC
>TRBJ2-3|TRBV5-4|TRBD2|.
CASSPDSGSSTDTQYF
TGTGCCAGCAGCCCGGATAGCGGGAGTAGCACAGATACGCAGTATTTT
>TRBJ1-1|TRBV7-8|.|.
CASSLLLRTEAFF
TGTGCCAGCAGCTTACTCTTGAGGACAGAAGCTTTCTTT
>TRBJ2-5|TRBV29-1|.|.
CSVEARLARTQYF
TGCAGCGTTGAAGCCAGGCTGGCGAGGACCCAGTACTTC
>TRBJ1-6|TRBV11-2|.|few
CASSLDLGGGLKPLHF
TGTGCCAGCAGCTTAGATCTTGGGGGAGGACTCAAGCCCCTCCACTTT
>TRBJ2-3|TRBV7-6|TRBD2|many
CASSPRYTSGTDTQYF
TGTGCCAGCAGCCCGAGGTATACTAGCGGCACAGATACGCAGTATTTT
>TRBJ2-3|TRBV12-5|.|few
CASGPSLDTQYF
TGTGCTAGTGGACCGTCGTTAGATACGCAGTATTTT
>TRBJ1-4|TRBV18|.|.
CASSPPRQTKLFF
TGTGCCAGCTCACCACCGCGTCAGACGAAACTGTTTTTT
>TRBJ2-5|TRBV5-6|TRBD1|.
CASSSDRFGTQYF
TGTGCCAGCAGCTCGGACAGGTTCGGGACCCAGTACTTC
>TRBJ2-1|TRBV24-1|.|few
CATSDPAQEVNEQFF
TGTGCCACCAGTGATCCGGCCCAAGAGGTAAATGAGCAGTTCTTC
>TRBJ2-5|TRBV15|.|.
CATLAGTKETQYF
TGTGCCACCCTGGCTGGGACAAAAGAGACCCAGTACTTC
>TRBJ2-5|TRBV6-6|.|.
CASTRGAVETQYF
TGTGCCAGCACTCGAGGGGCAGTGGAGACCCAGTACTTC
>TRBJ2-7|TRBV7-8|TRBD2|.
CASSLRAGGLSYEQYF
TGTGCCAGCAGCTTGAGAGCGGGGGGCCTCTCCTACGAGCAGTACTTC
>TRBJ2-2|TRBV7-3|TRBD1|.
CASGTGATGELFF
TGTGCCAGCGGGACAGGGGCTACCGGGGAGCTGTTTTTT